This T cell receptor (beta chain) was sequenced in a study of cytomegalovirus exposure and HLA in healthy donors. The PCR contained 60 Vbeta and 13 Jbeta primers. Sequencing used immunoSEQ multiplex PCR; TCRdb keeps in-frame clones, though not all of them. The sample contains some 150,000 clones, roughly 65% of which appear only once. Looked up from germline, CDR1 is MDHEN and CDR2 is SYDVKM. Trimming shortened V by 1 base and J by 5 bases, and 8 bases separated the two germline ends. The CDR3 runs 13 residues. The chain carries TRBV28 and TRBJ1-2; possible D gene TRBD1, 6 bases. This receptor was identified in a woman between 25 and 40 years old in good health and CMV-seronegative. Sequences were obtained from PBMCs. DNA of the CDR3: TGTGCCAGCAGTTTATACAGGGATTATGGCTACACCTTC. Protein product: CASSLYRDYGYTF.